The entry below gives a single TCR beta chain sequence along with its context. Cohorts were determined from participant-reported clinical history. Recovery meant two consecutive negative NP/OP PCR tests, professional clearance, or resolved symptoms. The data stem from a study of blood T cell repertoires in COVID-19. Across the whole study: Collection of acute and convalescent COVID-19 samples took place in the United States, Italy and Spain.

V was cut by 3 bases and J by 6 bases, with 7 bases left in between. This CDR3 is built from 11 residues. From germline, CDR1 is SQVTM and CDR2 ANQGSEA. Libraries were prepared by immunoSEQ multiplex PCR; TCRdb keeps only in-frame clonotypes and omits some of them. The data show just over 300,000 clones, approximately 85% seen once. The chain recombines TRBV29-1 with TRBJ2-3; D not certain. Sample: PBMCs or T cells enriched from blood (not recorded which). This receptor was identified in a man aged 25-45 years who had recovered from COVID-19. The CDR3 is CSVEFGDTQYF. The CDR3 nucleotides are TGCAGCGTTGAGTTCGGGGATACGCAGTATTTT.